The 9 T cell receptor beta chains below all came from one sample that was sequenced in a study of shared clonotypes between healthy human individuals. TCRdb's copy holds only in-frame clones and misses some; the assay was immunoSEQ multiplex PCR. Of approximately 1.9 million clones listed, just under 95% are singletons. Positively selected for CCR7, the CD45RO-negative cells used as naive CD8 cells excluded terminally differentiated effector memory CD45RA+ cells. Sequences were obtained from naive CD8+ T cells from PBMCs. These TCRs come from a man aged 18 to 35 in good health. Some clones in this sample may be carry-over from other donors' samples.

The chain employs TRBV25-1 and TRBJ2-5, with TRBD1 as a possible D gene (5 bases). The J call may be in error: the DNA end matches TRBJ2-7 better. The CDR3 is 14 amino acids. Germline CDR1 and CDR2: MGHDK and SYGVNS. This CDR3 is CASSEHRTSYEQYF. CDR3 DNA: TGTGCCAGCAGTGAACACAGGACCTCCTACGAGCAGTACTTC.

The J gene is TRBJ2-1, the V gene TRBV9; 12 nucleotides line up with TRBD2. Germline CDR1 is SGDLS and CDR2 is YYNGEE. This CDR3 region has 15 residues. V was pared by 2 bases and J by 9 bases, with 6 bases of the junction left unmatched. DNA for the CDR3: TGTGCCAGCAGCGTGTCTAGCGGGAGGGCCATTGAGCAGTTCTTC. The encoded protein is CASSVSSGRAIEQFF.

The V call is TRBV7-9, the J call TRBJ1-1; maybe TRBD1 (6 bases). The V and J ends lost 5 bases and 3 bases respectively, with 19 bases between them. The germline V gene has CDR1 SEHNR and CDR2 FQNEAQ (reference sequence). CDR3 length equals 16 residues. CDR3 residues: CASSLSPSGHDTEAFF. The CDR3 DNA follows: TGTGCCAGCAGCCTAAGCCCATCGGGACACGACACTGAAGCTTTCTTT.

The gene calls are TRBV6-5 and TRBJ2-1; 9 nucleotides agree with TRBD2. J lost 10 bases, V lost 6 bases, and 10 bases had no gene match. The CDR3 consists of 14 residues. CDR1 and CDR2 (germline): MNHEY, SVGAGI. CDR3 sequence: CASSPAGGLREQFF. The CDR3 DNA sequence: TGTGCCAGCAGCCCAGCGGGAGGCCTTAGGGAGCAGTTCTTC.

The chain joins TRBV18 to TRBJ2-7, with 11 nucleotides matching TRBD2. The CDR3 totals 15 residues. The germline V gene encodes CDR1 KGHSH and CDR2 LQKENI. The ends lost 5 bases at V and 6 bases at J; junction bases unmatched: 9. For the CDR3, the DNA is TGTGCCAGCTCAGTTCCGGGACTAGCGGTTCTCGAGCAGTACTTC. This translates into CASSVPGLAVLEQYF.

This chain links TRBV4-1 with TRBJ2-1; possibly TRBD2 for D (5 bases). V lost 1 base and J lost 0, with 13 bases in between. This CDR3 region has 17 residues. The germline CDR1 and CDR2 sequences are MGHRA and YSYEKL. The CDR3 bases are TGCGCCAGCAGCCAAGGGGAGACGGGTAGCTCCTACAATGAGCAGTTCTTC. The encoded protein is CASSQGETGSSYNEQFF.

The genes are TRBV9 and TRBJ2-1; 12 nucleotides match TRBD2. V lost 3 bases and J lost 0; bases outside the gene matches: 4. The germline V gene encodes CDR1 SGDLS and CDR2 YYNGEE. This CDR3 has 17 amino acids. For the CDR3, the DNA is TGTGCCAGCAGCGCACCGACTAGCGGGAGCTCCTACAATGAGCAGTTCTTC. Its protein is CASSAPTSGSSYNEQFF.

The CDR3 reads CASSAPDRGTEAFF. Written as DNA, the CDR3 is TGTGCCAGCAGCGCCCCTGACAGGGGCACTGAAGCTTTCTTT. V usage is TRBV9 and J usage is TRBJ1-1; 8 bases align to TRBD1. The CDR3 has 14 residues. Germline V lookup: CDR1 SGDLS, CDR2 YYNGEE. With V trimmed by 3 bases and J by 4 bases, 5 bases remained unmatched.

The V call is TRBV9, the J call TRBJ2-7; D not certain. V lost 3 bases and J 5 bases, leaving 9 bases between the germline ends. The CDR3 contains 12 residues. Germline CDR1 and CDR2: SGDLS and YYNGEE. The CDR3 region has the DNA TGTGCCAGCAGCGAGGATGAGAACGAGCAGTACTTC. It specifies CASSEDENEQYF.